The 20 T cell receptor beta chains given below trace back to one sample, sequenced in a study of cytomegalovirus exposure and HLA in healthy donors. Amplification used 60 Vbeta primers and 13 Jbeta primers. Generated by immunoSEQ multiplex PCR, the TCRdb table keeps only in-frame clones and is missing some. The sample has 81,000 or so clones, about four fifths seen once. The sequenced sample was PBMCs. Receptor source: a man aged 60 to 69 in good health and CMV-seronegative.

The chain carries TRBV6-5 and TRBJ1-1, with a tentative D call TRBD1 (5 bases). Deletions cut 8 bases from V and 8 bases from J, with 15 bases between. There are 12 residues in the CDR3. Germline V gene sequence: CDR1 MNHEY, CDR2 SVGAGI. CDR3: CASRIHQGEAFF. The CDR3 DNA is TGTGCCAGCCGCATACACCAGGGAGAAGCTTTCTTT.

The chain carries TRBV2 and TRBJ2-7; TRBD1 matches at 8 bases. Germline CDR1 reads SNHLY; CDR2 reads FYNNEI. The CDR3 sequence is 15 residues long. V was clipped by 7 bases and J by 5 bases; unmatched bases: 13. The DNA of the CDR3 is TGTGCCAGCATCCTTCCGGACAGGGATCGGAACGAGCAGTACTTC. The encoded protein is CASILPDRDRNEQYF. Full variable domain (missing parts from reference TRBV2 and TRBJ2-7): EPEVTQTPSHQVTQMGQEVILRCVPISNHLYFYWYRQILGQKVEFLVSFYNNEISEKSEIFDDQFSVERPDGSNFTLKIRSTKLEDSAMYFCASILPDRDRNEQYFGPGTRLTVT.

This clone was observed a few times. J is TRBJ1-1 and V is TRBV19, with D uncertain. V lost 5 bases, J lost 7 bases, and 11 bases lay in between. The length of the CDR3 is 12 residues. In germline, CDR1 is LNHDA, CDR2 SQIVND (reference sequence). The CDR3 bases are TGTGCCAGTAGTTCCACCCTCGGTGAAGCTTTCTTT. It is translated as CASSSTLGEAFF.

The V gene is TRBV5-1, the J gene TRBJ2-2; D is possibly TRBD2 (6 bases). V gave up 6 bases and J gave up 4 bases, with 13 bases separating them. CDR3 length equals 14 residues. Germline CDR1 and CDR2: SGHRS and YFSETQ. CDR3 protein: CASTPGGSTGELFF. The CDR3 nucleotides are TGCGCCAGCACCCCCGGGGGTAGCACCGGGGAGCTGTTTTTT.

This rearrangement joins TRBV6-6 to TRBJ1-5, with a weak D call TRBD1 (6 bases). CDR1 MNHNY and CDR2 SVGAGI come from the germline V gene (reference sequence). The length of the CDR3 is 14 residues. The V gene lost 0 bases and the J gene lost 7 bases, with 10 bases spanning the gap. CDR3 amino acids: CASSYSGAEQPQHF. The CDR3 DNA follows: TGTGCCAGCAGTTACTCGGGGGCCGAACAGCCCCAGCATTTT.

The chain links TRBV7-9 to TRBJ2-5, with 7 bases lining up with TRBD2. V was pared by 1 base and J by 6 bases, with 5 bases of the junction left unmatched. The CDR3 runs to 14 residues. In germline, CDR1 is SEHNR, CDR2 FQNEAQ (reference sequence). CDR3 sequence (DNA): TGTGCCAGCAGCTTAGAGGGCGGGGGACAGACCCAGTACTTC. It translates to CASSLEGGGQTQYF.

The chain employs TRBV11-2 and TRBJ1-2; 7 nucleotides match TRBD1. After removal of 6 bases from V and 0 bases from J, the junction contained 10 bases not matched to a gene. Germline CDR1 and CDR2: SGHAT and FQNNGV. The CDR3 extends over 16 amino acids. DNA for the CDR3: TGTGCCAGCAGACAAAACAGGGGCCCAACTAACTATGGCTACACCTTC. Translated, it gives CASRQNRGPTNYGYTF.

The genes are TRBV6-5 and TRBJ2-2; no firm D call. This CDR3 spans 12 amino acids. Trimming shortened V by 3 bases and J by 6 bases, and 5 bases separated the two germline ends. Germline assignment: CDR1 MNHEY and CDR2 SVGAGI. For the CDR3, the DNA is TGTGCCAGCAGTTATACGGCCGGGGAGCTGTTTTTT. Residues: CASSYTAGELFF.

This CDR3 reads CASSPDGTGNNQPQHF. CDR3 nucleotide sequence: TGCGCCAGCAGCCCGGACGGGACAGGGAACAATCAGCCCCAGCATTTT. The genes are TRBV5-1 and TRBJ1-5, with 9 nucleotides matching TRBD1. V shed 4 bases, J shed 3 bases, and the junction held 8 bases outside the gene matches. This CDR3 spans 16 amino acids. Germline V gene sequence: CDR1 SGHRS, CDR2 YFSETQ. The whole variable domain, remainder taken from reference TRBV5-1 and TRBJ1-5, is KAGVTQTPRYLIKTRGQQVTLSCSPISGHRSVSWYQQTPGQGLQFLFEYFSETQRNKGNFPGRFSGRQFSNSRSEMNVSTLELGDSALYLCASSPDGTGNNQPQHFGDGTRLSIL.

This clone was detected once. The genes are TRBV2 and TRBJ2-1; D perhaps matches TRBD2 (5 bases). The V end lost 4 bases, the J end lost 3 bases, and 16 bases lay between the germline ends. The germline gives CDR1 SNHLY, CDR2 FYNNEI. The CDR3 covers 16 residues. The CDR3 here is CASSAPPRTVYNEQFF. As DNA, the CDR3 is TGTGCCAGCAGTGCGCCCCCAAGGACTGTCTACAATGAGCAGTTCTTC.

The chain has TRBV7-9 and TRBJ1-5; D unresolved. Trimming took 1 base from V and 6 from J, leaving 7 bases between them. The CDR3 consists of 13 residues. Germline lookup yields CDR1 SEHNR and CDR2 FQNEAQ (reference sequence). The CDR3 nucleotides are TGTGCCAGCAGCTTAGTGGGCATTCAGCCCCAGCATTTT. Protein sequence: CASSLVGIQPQHF.

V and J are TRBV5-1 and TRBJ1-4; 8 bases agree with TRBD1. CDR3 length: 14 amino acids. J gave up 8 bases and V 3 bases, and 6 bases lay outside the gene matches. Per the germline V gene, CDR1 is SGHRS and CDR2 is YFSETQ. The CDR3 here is CASSWTGNKEKLFF. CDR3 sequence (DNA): TGCGCCAGCAGCTGGACAGGGAACAAAGAAAAACTGTTTTTT.

The CDR3 bases are TGCGCCAGCAGCTTCGAGCGGGGTTTCGATACGCAGTATTTT. Protein product: CASSFERGFDTQYF. The chain links TRBV5-1 to TRBJ2-3; 7 bases align to TRBD2. Trimming took 2 bases from V and 6 from J; bases not matched to a gene: 6. The germline CDR1 and CDR2 sequences are SGHRS and YFSETQ. The CDR3 is 14 amino acids.

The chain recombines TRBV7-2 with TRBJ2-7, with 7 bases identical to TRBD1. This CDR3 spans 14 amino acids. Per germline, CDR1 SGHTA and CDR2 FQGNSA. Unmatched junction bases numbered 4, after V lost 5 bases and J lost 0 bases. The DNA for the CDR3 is TGTGCCAGCAGCCGGGGACAGCTCTCCTACGAGCAGTACTTC. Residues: CASSRGQLSYEQYF.

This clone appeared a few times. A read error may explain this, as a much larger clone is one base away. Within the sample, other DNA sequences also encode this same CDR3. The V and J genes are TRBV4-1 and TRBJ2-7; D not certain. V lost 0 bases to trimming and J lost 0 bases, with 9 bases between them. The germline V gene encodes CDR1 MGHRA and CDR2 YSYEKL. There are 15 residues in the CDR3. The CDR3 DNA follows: TGCGCCAGCAGCCAAGACGACTCGAGCTCCTACGAGCAGTACTTC. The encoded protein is CASSQDDSSSYEQYF.

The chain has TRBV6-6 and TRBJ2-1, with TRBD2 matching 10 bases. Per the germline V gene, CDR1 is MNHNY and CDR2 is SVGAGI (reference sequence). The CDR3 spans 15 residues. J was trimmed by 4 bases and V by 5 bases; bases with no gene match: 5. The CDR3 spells CASSPTSGVYNEQFF. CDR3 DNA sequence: TGTGCCAGCAGTCCTACTAGCGGGGTTTACAATGAGCAGTTCTTC.

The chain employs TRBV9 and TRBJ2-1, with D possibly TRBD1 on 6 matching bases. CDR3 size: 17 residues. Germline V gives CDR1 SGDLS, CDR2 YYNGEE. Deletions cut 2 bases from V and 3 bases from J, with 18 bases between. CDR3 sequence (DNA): TGTGCCAGCAGCGTGAGAGGTGGGACACCCCTCTACAATGAGCAGTTCTTC. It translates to CASSVRGGTPLYNEQFF.

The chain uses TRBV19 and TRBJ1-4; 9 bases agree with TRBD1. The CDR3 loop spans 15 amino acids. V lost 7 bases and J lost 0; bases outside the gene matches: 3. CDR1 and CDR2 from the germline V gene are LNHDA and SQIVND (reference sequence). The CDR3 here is CASKRQGATNEKLFF. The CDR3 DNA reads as TGTGCCAGTAAGAGACAGGGGGCAACTAATGAAAAACTGTTTTTT.

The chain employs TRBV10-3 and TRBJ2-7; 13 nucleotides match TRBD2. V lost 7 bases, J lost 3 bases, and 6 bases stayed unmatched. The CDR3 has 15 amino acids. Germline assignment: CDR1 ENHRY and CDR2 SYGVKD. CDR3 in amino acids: CAIKPGLAGSYEQYF. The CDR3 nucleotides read TGTGCCATCAAGCCGGGACTAGCGGGGAGCTACGAGCAGTACTTC.

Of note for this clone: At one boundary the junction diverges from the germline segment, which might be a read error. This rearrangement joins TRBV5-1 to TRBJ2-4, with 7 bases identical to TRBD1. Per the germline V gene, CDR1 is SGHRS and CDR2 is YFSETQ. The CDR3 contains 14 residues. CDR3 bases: TGCGCCAGCAGATTGGACAGGGCCAAAAACATTCAGTACTTC. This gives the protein CASRLDRAKNIQYF. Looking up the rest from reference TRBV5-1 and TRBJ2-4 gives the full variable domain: KAGVTQTPRYLIKTRGQQVTLSCSPISGHRSVSWYQQTPGQGLQFLFEYFSETQRNKGNFPGRFSGRQFSNSRSEMNVSTLELGDSALYLCASRLDRAKNIQYFGAGTRLSVL.